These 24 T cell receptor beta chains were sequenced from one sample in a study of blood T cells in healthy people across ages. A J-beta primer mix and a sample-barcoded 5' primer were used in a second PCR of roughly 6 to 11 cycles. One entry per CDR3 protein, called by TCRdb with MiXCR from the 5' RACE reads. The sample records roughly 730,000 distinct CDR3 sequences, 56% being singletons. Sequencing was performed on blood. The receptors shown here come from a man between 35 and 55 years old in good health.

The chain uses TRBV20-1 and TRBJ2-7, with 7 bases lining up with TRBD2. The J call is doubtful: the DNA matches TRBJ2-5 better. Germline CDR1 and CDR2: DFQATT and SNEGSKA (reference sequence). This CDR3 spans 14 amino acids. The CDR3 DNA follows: TGCAGTGCTCTGGGGAGGGGCGCCCGAGAGACCCAGTACTTC. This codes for CSALGRGARETQYF.

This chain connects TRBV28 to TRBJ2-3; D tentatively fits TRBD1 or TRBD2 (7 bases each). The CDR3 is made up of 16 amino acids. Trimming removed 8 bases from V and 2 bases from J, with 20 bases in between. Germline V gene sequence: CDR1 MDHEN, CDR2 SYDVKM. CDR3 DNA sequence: TGTGCCAGCGGGACTACAGGGGATCAGTACACAGATACGCAGTATTTT. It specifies CASGTTGDQYTDTQYF.

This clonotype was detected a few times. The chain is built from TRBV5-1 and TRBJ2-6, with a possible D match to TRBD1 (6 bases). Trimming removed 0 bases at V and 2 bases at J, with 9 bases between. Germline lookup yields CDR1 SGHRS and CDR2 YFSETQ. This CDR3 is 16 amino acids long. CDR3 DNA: TGCGCCAGCAGCTTGGTCAGGGGTGCTGGGGCCAACGTCCTGACTTTC. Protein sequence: CASSLVRGAGANVLTF. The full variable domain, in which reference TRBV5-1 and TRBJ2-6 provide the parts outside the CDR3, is KAGVTQTPRYLIKTRGQQVTLSCSPISGHRSVSWYQQTPGQGLQFLFEYFSETQRNKGNFPGRFSGRQFSNSRSEMNVSTLELGDSALYLCASSLVRGAGANVLTFGAGSRLTVL.

DNA for the CDR3: TGTGCCCGCGAGACTAGCAGCTCCTACGAGCAGTACTTC. Translation gives CARETSSSYEQYF. The chain has TRBV2 and TRBJ2-7, with 7 bases fitting TRBD2. The CDR3 contains 13 residues. Per the germline V gene, CDR1 is SNHLY and CDR2 is FYNNEI. V lost 11 bases and J lost 0; bases outside the gene matches: 7. The complete variable domain, with remaining parts taken from reference TRBV2 and TRBJ2-7, reads EPEVTQTPSHQVTQMGQEVILRCVPISNHLYFYWYRQILGQKVEFLVSFYNNEISEKSEIFDDQFSVERPDGSNFTLKIRSTKLEDSAMYFCARETSSSYEQYFGPGTRLTVT.

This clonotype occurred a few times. This chain's CDR3 is CATSRDLMGQNYNEQFF. The CDR3, as DNA: TGTGCCACCAGCAGAGATTTAATGGGACAGAACTACAATGAGCAGTTCTTC. The V and J genes are TRBV15 and TRBJ2-1; 7 nucleotides align to TRBD1. CDR3 length equals 17 residues. CDR1 LNHNV and CDR2 YYDKDF come from the germline V gene (reference sequence). The J segment lost 3 bases and the V segment lost 0 bases, leaving 8 bases of the junction unmatched.

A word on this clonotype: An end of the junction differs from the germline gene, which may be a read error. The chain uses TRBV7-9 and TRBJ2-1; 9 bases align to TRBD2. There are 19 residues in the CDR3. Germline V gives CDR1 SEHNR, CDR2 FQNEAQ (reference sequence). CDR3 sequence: CACSLGALAGPSSYNEQFF. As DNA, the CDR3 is TGTGCCTGCAGCTTAGGTGCGCTAGCGGGGCCGAGCTCCTACAATGAGCAGTTCTTC. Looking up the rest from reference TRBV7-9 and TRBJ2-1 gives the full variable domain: DTGVSQNPRHKITKRGQNVTFRCDPISEHNRLYWYRQTLGQGPEFLTYFQNEAQLEKSRLLSDRFSAERPKGSFSTLEIQRTEQGDSAMYLCACSLGALAGPSSYNEQFFGPGTRLTVL.

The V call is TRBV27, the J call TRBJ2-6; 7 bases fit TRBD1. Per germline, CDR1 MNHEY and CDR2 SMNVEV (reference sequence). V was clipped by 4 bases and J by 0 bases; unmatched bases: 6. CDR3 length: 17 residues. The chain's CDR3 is CASSYRGVNSGANVLTF. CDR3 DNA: TGTGCCAGCAGTTACAGGGGTGTCAACTCTGGGGCCAACGTCCTGACTTTC.

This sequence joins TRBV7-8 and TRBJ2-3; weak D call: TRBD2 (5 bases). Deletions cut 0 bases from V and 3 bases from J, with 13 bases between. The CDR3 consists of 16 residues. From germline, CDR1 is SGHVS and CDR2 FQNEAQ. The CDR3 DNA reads TGTGCCAGCAGCTTAGCACGGGGTAGCCTGACAGATACGCAGTATTTT. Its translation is CASSLARGSLTDTQYF.

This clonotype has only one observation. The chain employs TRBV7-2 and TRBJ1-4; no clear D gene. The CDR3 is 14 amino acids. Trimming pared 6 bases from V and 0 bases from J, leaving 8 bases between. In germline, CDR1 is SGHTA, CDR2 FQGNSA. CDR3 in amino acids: CASREGPTNEKLFF. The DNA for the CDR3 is TGTGCCAGCAGGGAGGGCCCAACTAATGAAAAACTGTTTTTT.

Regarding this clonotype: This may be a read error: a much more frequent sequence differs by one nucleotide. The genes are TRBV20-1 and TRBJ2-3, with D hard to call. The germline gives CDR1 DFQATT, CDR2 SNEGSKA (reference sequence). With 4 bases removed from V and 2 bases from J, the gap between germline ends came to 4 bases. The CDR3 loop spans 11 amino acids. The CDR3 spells CSATYTDTQYF. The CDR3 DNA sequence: TGCAGTGCTACTTACACAGATACGCAGTATTTT.

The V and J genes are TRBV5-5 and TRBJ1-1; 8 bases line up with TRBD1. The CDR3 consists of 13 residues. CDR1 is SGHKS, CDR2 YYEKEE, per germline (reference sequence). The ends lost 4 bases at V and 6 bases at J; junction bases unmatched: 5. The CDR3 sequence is CASSRGQGSEAFF. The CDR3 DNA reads TGTGCCAGCAGCCGCGGACAGGGATCTGAAGCTTTCTTT.

CDR3 protein: CSAREEGLGYNSPLHF. CDR3 nucleotides: TGCAGTGCTAGAGAGGAGGGGTTGGGGTATAATTCACCCCTCCACTTT. This chain links TRBV20-1 with TRBJ1-6, with D possibly matching TRBD1 (5 bases). Germline V CDR1 and CDR2: DFQATT, SNEGSKA (reference sequence). The CDR3 runs 16 residues. The V end was cut by 0 bases, the J end by 4 bases, with 13 bases between.

The CDR3 reads CASEGTRGTVPQPQHF. The CDR3 DNA reads as TGTGCCAGCGAGGGGACTAGGGGTACGGTCCCCCAGCCCCAGCATTTT. This rearrangement joins TRBV6-6 to TRBJ1-5, with D maybe TRBD1 (5 bases). V shed 8 bases and J shed 7 bases, with 24 bases lying between them. This CDR3 contains 16 residues. The germline V gene has CDR1 MNHNY and CDR2 SVGAGI (reference sequence).

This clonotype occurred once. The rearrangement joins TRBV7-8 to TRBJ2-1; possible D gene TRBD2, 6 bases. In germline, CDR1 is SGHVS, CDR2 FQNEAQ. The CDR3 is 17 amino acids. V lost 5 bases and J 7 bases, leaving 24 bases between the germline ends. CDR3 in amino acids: CASSRGLANEGGNEQFF. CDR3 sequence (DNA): TGTGCCAGCAGCCGGGGACTTGCGAACGAAGGAGGAAATGAGCAGTTCTTC.

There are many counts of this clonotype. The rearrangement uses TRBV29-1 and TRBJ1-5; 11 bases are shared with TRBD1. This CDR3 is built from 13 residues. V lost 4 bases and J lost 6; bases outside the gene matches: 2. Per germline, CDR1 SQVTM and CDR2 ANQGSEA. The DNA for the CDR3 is TGCAGCGTTGGGACAGGGGGCGGTCAGCCCCAGCATTTT. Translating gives CSVGTGGGQPQHF.

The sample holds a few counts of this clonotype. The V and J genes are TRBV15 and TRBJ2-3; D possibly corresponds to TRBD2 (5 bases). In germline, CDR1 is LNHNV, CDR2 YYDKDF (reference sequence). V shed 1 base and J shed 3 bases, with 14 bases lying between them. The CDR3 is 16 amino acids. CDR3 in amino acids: CATSRARFGVTDTQYF. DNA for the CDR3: TGTGCCACCAGCAGAGCGAGGTTCGGGGTGACAGATACGCAGTATTTT.

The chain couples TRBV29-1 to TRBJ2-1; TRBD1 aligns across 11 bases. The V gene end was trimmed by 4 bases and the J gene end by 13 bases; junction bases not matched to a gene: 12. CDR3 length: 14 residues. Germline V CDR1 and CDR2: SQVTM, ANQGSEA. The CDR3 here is CSVVGQGANNKQFF. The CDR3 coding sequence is TGCAGCGTTGTCGGACAGGGGGCAAACAATAAACAGTTCTTC.

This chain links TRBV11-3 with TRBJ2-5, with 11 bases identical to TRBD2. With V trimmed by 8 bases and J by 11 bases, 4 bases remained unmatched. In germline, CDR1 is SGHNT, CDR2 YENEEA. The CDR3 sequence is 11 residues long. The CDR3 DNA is TGTGCCAGCGGGACTAGCGGTGAGCAGTACTTC. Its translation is CASGTSGEQYF.

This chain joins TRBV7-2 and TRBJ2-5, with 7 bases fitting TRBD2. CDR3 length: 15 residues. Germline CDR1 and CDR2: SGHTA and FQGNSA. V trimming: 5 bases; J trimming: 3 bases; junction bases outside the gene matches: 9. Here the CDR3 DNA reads TGTGCCAGCAGCGCCACAGCGGGGAGGGAAGAGACCCAGTACTTC. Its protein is CASSATAGREETQYF.

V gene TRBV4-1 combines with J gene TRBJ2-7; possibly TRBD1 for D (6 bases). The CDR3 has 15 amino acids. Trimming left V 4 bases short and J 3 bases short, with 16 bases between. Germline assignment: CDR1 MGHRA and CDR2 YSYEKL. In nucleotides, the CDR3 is TGCGCCAGCAGCCTCGGGACACAGGGATACTACGAGCAGTACTTC. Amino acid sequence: CASSLGTQGYYEQYF.

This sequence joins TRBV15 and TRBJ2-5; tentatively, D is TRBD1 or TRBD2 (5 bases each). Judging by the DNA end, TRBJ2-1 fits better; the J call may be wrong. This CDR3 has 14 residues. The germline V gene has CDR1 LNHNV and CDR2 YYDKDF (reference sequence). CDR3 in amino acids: CATSRPGTANPQFF. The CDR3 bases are TGTGCCACCAGCAGACCCGGGACGGCCAATCCCCAGTTCTTC.

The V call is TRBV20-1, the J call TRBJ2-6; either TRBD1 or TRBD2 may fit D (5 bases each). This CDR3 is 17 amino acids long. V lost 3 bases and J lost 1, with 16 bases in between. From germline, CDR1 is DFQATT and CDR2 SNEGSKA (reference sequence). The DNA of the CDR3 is TGCAGTGCTAGTGGTAGGGGAACGGGGTCTGGGGCCAACGTCCTGACTTTC. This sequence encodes CSASGRGTGSGANVLTF.

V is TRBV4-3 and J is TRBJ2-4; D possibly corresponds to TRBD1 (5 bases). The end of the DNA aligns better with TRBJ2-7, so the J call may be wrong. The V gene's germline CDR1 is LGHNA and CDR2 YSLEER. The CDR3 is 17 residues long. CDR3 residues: CASSQGGSNRLPYEQYF. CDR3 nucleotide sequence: TGCGCCAGCAGCCAAGGGGGTTCGAACAGGCTACCCTACGAGCAGTACTTC.

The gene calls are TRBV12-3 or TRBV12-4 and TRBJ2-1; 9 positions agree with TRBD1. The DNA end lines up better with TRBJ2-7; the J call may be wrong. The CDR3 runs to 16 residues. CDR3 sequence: CASRAQGALSYNEQYF. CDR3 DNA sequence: TGTGCCAGCAGGGCACAGGGGGCCCTCTCCTACAATGAGCAGTACTTC.